This T cell receptor beta chain stems from a study of cytomegalovirus exposure and HLA in healthy donors. PCR primers comprised 60 Vbeta and 13 Jbeta primers. Method: immunoSEQ multiplex PCR; TCRdb's copy keeps in-frame clones and lacks some. The top ten hold approximately 8.3% of the sample, which has roughly 200,000 clones, roughly 13% seen once. V lost 2 bases and J 0 bases, leaving 10 bases between the germline ends. The CDR3 spans 16 residues. Germline-derived CDR1 and CDR2 are MNHEY and SVGAGI. Overall study results and limits: About 87% or about 30% of the time was how often most TCR beta V segments were productive, according to an earlier analysis. According to reports, the classifier identified cytomegalovirus status with high specificity and sensitivity.

In this sample, this clone turned up a few times. Its antigen is not known. The sample was PBMCs. The chain uses TRBV6-5 and TRBJ2-2; the D is unclear. This TCR derives from a man aged 50-60 years in good health and CMV-seropositive. This CDR3 is CASSYVLPSNTGELFF. As DNA, the CDR3 is TGTGCCAGCAGTTACGTCCTACCCTCGAACACCGGGGAGCTGTTTTTT.